This T cell receptor (beta chain) comes out of a study of T-cell reconstitution after alpha-beta-depleted transplantation in children. This clonotype was observed at least ten times. As yet, its antigen is unknown. A TCRbeta library incorporating unique molecular identifiers was prepared. TCRdb analysed the PCR reads with MiXCR anew, one entry per CDR3 protein. Among over 450,000 distinct CDR3 sequences listed, about 11% were seen once. CDR1 is MGHRA, CDR2 YSYEKL, per germline. The V segment lost 3 bases and the J segment 0 bases; nucleotides outside the gene matches: 5. This CDR3 comprises 15 residues. Findings of the study overall: At one year after transplant, newly produced T cells mostly accounted for T-cell counts and diversity. Several hundred expanded graft clones reportedly gave rise to the alpha-beta T cells present about two months after transplant. Where some patients showed high TCRbeta diversity at day 60, it came from recipient T cells and thymic progenitors that had survived.

The TCR sequence derives from a child aged 2-9 years with inherited bone marrow failure, due to receive a stem cell transplant. The J gene is TRBJ2-7, the V gene TRBV4-1; 7 nucleotides agree with TRBD1. This specimen consisted of PBMCs, obtained before TCRalphabeta/CD19-depleted stem cell transplant. The CDR3 protein is CASSQAGTASYEQYF. CDR3 nucleotide sequence: TGCGCCAGCAGCCAGGCTGGGACAGCCTCCTACGAGCAGTACTTC.